These T cell receptor beta chains were read from a single sample in a study of PD-1 and CTLA-4 blockade in melanoma. The repertoire was sequenced with immunoSEQ multiplex PCR; TCRdb's copy has only in-frame clones and lacks some. Of 25,000 to 35,000 clones in the sample, less than 95% were seen once. Sequences were derived from CD8+ T cells from peripheral blood, sampled from a patient given anti-PD-1 treatment. These receptors were taken from a human donor with melanoma. The CDR3 runs from the conserved cysteine through the conserved F or W. A D gene is named only where the DNA matches it firmly. Expanded clones are given a class, and other clones once, few, many or no size at all.

J: TRBJ2-1; V: TRBV27; size: NA; length: 15; D: TRBD2; CDR3: CASSPLAGAYNEQFF; DNA: TGTGCCAGCAGTCCTCTAGCGGGAGCCTACAATGAGCAGTTCTTC
J: TRBJ2-1; V: TRBV6-5; size: NA; length: 11; D: TRBD2; CDR3: CASSSGNEQFF; DNA: TGTGCCAGCTCTAGCGGTAATGAGCAGTTCTTC
J: TRBJ1-5; V: TRBV30; size: NA; length: 13; D: NA; CDR3: CAWSRTENQPQHF; DNA: TGTGCCTGGAGTCGGACGGAAAATCAGCCCCAGCATTTT
J: TRBJ2-3; V: TRBV30; size: once; length: 16; D: TRBD1; CDR3: CAWSMWRDRDADTQYF; DNA: TGTGCCTGGAGTATGTGGAGAGACAGGGATGCAGATACGCAGTATTTT
J: TRBJ2-1; V: TRBV29-1; size: NA; length: 12; D: TRBD2; CDR3: CSVWTSGNEQFF; DNA: TGCAGCGTCTGGACTAGCGGGAATGAGCAGTTCTTC
J: TRBJ2-7; V: TRBV7-3; size: NA; length: 18; D: NA; CDR3: CASSLIMGGTGPSYEQYF; DNA: TGTGCCAGCAGCTTAATAATGGGGGGGACAGGTCCCTCCTACGAGCAGTACTTC
J: TRBJ2-2; V: TRBV7-6; size: NA; length: 15; D: TRBD2; CDR3: CASSSGLLNTGELFF; DNA: TGTGCCAGCAGCTCGGGACTACTTAACACCGGGGAGCTGTTTTTT
J: TRBJ1-1; V: TRBV6-5; size: NA; length: 15; D: NA; CDR3: CASIHSQGSSTEAFF; DNA: TGTGCCAGCATCCATTCACAGGGCTCGAGCACTGAAGCTTTCTTT
J: TRBJ1-5; V: TRBV6-6; size: NA; length: 14; D: NA; CDR3: CASTAALGNQPQHF; DNA: TGTGCCAGCACTGCAGCACTTGGGAATCAGCCCCAGCATTTT
J: TRBJ1-6; V: TRBV9; size: few; length: 15; D: NA; CDR3: CASSTGQITNSPLHF; DNA: TGTGCCAGCAGCACGGGCCAAATAACTAATTCACCCCTCCACTTT
J: TRBJ1-5; V: TRBV13; size: NA; length: 15; D: NA; CDR3: CASSSSGQLHQPQHF; DNA: TGTGCCAGCAGCTCCTCAGGACAGCTACATCAGCCCCAGCATTTT